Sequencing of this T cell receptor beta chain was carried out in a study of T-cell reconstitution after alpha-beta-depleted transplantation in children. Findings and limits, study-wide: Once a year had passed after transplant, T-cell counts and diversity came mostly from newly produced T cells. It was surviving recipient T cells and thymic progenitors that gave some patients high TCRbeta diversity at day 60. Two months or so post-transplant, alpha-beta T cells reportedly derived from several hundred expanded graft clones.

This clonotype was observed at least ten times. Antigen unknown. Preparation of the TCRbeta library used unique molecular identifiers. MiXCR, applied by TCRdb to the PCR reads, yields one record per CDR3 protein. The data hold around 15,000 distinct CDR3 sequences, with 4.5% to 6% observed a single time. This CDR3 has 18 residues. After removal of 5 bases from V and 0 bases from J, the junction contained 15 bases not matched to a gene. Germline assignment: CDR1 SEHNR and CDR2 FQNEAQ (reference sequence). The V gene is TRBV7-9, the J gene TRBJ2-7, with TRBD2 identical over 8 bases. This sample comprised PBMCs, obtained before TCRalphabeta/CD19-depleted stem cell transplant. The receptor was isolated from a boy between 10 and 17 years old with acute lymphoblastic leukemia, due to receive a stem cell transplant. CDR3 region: CASSDGIAGISSSYEQYF. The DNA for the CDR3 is TGTGCCAGCAGCGACGGAATAGCGGGGATCTCAAGCTCCTACGAGCAGTACTTC.